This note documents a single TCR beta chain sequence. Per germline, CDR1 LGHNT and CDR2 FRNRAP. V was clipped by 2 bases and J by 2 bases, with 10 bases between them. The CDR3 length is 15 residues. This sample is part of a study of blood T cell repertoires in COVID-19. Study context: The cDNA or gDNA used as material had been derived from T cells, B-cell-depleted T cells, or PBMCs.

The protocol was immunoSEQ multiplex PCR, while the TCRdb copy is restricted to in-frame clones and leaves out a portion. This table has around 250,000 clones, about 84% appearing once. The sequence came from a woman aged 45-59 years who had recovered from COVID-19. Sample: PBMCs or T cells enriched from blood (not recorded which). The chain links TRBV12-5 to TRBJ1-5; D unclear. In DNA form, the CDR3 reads TGTGCTAGTGGTTTGACGGACTCGGGCAATCAGCCCCAGCATTTT. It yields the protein CASGLTDSGNQPQHF.